This TCR beta chain was identified in a study of CD8 T cells in ankylosing spondylitis. Study outcomes and limitations: With a CD8+ phenotype, disease-linked clones were relatively rare in peripheral blood. Disease-linked clones reportedly concentrated significantly in matched ankylosing spondylitis synovial fluid. Seemingly distinctive of ankylosing spondylitis blood was a TCR beta motif formed by eight highly homologous variants.

Germline V gene lookup returns CDR1 SQVTM and CDR2 ANQGSEA. The CDR3 has 12 amino acids. V lost 7 bases and J lost 6, with 16 bases in between. Library preparation for TCR beta used quantitative 5'-RACE with molecular barcodes. A single record per CDR3 protein comes from TCRdb applying MiXCR to the 5' RACE reads. Of about 240,000 distinct CDR3 sequences listed, 8% to 9.5% are singletons. Details on this clonotype: Its antigen is undetermined.

This clonotype originated in a male donor with ankylosing spondylitis or in good health (not recorded which). The chain uses TRBV29-1 and TRBJ2-7, with D possibly matching TRBD1 (6 bases). The sample consisted of blood, either unsorted or a sorted T cell fraction (not recorded which). Here the CDR3 DNA reads TGCAGCGGCCTTTATGGGGGCGGCGAGCAGTACTTC. This translates into CSGLYGGGEQYF.